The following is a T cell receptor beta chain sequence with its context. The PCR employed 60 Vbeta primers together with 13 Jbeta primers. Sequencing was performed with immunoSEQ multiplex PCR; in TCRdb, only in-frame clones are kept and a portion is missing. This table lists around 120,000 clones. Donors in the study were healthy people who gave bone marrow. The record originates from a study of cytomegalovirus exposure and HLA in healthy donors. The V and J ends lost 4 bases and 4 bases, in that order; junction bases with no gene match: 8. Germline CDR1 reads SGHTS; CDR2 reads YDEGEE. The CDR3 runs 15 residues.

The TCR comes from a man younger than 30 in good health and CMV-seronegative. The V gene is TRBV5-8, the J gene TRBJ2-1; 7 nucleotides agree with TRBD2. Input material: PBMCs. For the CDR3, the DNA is TGTGCCAGCAGCCTAGTTGGGGGGGAGTACAATGAGCAGTTCTTC. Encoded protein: CASSLVGGEYNEQFF.